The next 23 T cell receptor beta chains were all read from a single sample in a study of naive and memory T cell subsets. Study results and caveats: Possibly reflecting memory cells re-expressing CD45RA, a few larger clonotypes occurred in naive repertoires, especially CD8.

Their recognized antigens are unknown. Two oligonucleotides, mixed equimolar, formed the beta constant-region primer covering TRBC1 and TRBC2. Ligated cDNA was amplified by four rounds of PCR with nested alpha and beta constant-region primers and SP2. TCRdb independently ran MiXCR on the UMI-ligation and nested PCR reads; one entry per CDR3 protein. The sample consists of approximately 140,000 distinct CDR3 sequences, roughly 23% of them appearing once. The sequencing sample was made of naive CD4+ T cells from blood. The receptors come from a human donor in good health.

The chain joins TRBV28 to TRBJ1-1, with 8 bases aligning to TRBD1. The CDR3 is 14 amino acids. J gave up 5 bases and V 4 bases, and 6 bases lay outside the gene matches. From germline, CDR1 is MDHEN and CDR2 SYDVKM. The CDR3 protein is CASSSQGAVTEAFF. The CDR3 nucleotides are TGTGCCAGCAGTTCCCAGGGGGCAGTTACTGAAGCTTTCTTT. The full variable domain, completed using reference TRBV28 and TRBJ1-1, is DVKVTQSSRYLVKRTGEKVFLECVQDMDHENMFWYRQDPGLGLRLIYFSYDVKMKEKGDIPEGYSVSREKKERFSLILESASTNQTSMYLCASSSQGAVTEAFFGQGTRLTVV.

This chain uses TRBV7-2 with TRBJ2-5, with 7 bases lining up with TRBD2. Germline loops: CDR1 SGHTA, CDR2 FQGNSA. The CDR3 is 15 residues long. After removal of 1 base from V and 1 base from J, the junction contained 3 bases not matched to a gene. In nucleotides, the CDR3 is TGTGCCAGCAGCTTAGGTCGGACTAGCCAAGAGACCCAGTACTTC. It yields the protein CASSLGRTSQETQYF.

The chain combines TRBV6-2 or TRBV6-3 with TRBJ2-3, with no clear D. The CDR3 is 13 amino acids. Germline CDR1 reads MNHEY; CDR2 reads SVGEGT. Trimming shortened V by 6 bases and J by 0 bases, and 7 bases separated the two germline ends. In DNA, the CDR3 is TGTGCCAGCAGAAGACTTAGCACAGATACGCAGTATTTT. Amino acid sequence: CASRRLSTDTQYF.

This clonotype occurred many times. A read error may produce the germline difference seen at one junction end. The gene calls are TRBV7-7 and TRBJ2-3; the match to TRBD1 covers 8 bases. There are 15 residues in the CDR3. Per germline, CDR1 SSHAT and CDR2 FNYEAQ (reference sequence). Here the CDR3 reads CASSMTGASTDTQYF. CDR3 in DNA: TGTGCTAGCAGCATGACAGGGGCTAGCACAGATACGCAGTATTTT. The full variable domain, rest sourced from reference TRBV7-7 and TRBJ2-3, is GAGVSQSPRYKVTKRGQDVTLRCDPISSHATLYWYQQALGQGPEFLTYFNYEAQPDKSGLPSDRFSAERPEGSISTLTIQRTEQRDSAMYRCASSMTGASTDTQYFGPGTRLTVL.

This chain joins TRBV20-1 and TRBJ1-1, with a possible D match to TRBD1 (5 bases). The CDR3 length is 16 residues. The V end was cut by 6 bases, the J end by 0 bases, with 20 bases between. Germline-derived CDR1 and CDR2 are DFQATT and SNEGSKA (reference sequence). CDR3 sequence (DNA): TGCAGTGCCACCCCCCCCCGGGGCCTCATGAACACTGAAGCTTTCTTT. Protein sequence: CSATPPRGLMNTEAFF.

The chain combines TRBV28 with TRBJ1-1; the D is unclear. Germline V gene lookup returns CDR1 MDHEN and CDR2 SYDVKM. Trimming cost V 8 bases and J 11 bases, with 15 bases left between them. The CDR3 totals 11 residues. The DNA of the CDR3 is TGTGCCAGCGTTACCGGGCCCCGGGCTTTCTTT. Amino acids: CASVTGPRAFF.

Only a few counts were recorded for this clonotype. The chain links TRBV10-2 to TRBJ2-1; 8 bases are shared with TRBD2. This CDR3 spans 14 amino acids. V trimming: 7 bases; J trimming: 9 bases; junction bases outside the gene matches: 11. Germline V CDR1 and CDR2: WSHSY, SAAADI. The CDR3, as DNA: TGCGCCAGCAAAGGGTCAGCGGGAGCAAGTGAGCAGTTCTTC. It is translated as CASKGSAGASEQFF.

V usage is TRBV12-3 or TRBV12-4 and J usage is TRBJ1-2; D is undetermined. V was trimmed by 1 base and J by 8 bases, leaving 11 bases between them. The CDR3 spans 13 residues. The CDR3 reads CASSLGQAGGYTF. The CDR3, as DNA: TGTGCCAGCAGTTTAGGGCAGGCCGGCGGCTACACCTTC.

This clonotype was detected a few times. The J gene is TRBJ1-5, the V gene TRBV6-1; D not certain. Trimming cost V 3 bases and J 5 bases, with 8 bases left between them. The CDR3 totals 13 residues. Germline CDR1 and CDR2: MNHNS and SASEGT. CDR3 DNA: TGTGCCAGCAGTGAGACCAACGATCAGCCCCAGCATTTT. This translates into CASSETNDQPQHF.

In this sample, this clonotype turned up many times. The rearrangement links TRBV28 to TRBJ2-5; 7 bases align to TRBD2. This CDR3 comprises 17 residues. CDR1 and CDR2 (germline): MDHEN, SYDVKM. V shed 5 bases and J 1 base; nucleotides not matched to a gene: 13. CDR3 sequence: CASSPPDLAGFQETQYF. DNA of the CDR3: TGTGCCAGCAGTCCGCCGGACTTAGCGGGCTTCCAAGAGACCCAGTACTTC.

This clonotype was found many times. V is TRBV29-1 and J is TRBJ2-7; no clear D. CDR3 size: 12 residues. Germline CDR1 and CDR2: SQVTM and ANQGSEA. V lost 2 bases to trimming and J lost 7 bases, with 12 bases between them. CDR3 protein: CSVEKSSLEQYF. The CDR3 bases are TGCAGCGTTGAAAAGTCCTCATTGGAGCAGTACTTC.

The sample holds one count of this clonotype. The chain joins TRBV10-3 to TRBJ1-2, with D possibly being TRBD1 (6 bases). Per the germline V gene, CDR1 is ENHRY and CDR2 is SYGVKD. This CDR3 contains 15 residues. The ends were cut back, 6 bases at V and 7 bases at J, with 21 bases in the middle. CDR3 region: CAISRGRAELGGYTF. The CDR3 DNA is TGTGCCATCAGCCGGGGGCGGGCGGAGCTCGGTGGCTACACCTTC.

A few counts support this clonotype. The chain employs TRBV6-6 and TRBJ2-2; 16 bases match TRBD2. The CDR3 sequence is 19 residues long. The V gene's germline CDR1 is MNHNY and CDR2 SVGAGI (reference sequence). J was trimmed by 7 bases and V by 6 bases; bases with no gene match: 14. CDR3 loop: CASSGMGLAGGRGSGELFF. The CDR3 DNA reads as TGTGCCAGCAGCGGAATGGGACTAGCGGGAGGGCGAGGTAGCGGGGAGCTGTTTTTT.

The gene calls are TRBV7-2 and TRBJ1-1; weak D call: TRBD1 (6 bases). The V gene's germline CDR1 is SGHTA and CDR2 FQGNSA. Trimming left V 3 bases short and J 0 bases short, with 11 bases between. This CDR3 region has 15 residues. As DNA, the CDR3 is TGTGCCAGCAGCTTGCAGGGGCGGTTGAACACTGAAGCTTTCTTT. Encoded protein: CASSLQGRLNTEAFF. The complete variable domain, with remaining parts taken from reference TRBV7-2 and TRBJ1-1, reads GAGVSQSPSNKVTEKGKDVELRCDPISGHTALYWYRQSLGQGLEFLIYFQGNSAPDKSGLPSDRFSAERTGGSVSTLTIQRTQQEDSAVYLCASSLQGRLNTEAFFGQGTRLTVV.

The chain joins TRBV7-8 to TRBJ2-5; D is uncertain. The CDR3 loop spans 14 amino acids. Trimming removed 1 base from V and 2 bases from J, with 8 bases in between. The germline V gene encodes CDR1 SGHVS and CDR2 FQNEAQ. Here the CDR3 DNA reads TGTGCCAGCAGCTTAGTGCAGACACAAGAGACCCAGTACTTC. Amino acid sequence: CASSLVQTQETQYF.

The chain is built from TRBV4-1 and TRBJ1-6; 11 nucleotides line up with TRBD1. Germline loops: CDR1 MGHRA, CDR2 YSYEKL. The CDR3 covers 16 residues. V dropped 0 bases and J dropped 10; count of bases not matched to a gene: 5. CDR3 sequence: CASSQDRDRGFSPLHF. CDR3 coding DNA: TGCGCCAGCAGCCAAGATAGGGACAGGGGGTTCTCACCCCTCCACTTT.

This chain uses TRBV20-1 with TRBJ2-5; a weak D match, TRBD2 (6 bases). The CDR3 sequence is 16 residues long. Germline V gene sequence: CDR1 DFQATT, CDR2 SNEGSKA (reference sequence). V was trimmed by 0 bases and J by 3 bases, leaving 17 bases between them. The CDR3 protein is CSARDQGLAREETQYF. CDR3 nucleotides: TGCAGTGCTAGAGACCAGGGCCTAGCGCGAGAAGAGACCCAGTACTTC.

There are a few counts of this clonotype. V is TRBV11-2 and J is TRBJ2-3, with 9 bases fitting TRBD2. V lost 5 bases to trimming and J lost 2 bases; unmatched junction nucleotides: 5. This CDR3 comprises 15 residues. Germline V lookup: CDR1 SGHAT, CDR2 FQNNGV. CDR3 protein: CASSRPSGNTDTQYF. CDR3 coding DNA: TGTGCCAGCAGCCGGCCTAGCGGGAACACAGATACGCAGTATTTT.

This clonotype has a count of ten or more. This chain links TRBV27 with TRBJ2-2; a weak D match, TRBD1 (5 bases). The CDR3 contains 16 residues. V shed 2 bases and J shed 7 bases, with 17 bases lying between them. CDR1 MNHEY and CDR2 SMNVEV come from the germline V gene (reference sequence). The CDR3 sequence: CASSLKGQGIGGELFF. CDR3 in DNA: TGTGCCAGCAGTTTAAAGGGGCAGGGAATAGGCGGGGAGCTGTTTTTT.

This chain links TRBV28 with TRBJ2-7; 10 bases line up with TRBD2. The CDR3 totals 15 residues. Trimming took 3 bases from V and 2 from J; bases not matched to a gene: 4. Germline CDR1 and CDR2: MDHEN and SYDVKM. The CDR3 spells CASSFNSGRAYEQYF. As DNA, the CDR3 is TGTGCCAGCAGTTTTAACAGCGGGAGGGCCTACGAGCAGTACTTC. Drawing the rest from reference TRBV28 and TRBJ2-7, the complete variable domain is DVKVTQSSRYLVKRTGEKVFLECVQDMDHENMFWYRQDPGLGLRLIYFSYDVKMKEKGDIPEGYSVSREKKERFSLILESASTNQTSMYLCASSFNSGRAYEQYFGPGTRLTVT.

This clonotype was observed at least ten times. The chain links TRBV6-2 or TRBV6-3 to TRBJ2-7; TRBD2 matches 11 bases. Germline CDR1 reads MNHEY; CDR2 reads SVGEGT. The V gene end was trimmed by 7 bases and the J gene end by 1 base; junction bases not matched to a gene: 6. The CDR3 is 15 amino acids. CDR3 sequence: CASTKGLAASYEQYF. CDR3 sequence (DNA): TGTGCCAGCACCAAGGGACTAGCGGCATCCTACGAGCAGTACTTC.

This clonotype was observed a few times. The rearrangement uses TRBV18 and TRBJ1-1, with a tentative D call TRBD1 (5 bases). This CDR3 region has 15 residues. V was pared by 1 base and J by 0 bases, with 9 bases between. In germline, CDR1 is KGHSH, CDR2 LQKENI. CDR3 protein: CASSPRSGMNTEAFF. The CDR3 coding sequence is TGTGCCAGCTCACCACGGTCAGGGATGAACACTGAAGCTTTCTTT.

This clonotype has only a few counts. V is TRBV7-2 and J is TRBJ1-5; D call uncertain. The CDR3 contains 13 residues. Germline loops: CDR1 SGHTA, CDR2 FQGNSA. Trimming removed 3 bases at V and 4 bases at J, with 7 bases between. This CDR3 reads CASSFGDNQPQHF. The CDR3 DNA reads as TGTGCCAGCAGCTTCGGGGATAATCAGCCCCAGCATTTT. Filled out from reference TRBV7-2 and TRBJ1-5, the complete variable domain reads GAGVSQSPSNKVTEKGKDVELRCDPISGHTALYWYRQSLGQGLEFLIYFQGNSAPDKSGLPSDRFSAERTGGSVSTLTIQRTQQEDSAVYLCASSFGDNQPQHFGDGTRLSIL.